This record concerns one T cell receptor beta chain sequence. Its specificity is unknown. This specimen comes from a study of cytomegalovirus exposure and HLA in healthy donors. About the research overall: Earlier findings included nearly 120 million unique TCR beta sequences obtained from 180 million or so T cells. Study conclusions and caveats: In an earlier analysis, most TCR beta V segments were productive about 90% or about 30% of the time.

The PCR used 60 Vbeta and 13 Jbeta primers. Libraries were prepared by immunoSEQ multiplex PCR; TCRdb keeps only in-frame clonotypes and omits some of them. In the table there are about 180,000 clones, more than 65% of which are singletons. V was trimmed by 8 bases and J by 1 base, leaving 15 bases between them. The CDR3 consists of 15 residues. Germline loops: CDR1 KGHSH, CDR2 LQKENI. The sample comprised PBMCs. This receptor was identified in a woman aged 25 to 39 in good health and CMV-seropositive. The rearrangement links TRBV18 to TRBJ1-3; weak D call: TRBD1 (6 bases). The CDR3 spells CASTSSGTSGNTIYF. The CDR3 nucleotides read TGTGCCAGCACTTCCTCGGGGACATCTGGAAACACCATATATTTT.